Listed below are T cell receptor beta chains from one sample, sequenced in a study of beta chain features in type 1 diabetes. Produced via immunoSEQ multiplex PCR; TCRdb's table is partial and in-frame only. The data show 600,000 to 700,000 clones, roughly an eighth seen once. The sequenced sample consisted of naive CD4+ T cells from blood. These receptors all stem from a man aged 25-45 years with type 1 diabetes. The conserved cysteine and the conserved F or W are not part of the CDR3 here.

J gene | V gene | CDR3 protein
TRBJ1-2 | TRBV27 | ASRTRQLPYRGYT
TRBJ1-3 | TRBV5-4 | ASGRGNSGNTIY
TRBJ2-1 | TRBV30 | AWDVTSGGARNEQF
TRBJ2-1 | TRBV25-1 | ASSERGYNEQF
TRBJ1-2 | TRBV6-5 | ASSYQDRGGYGYT
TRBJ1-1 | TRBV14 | ASSRGGTANTEAF
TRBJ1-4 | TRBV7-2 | ASSPVGSPEKLF
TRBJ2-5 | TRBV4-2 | ASSPTQVSQETQY
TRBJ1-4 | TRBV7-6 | ASSLRTGNEKLF
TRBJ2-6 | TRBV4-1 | ASNPGGRPSGANVLT
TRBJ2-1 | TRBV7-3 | ASSLLRDSLYNEQF
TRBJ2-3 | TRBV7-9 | ASSLGTGSTDTQY
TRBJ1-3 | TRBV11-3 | ASSTGSGNTIY
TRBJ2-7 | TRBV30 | AWSVTVEQY
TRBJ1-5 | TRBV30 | AWSPPGNQPQH
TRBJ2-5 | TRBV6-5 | ASSEWETQY
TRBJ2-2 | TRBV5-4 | ASSSTGGGGELF
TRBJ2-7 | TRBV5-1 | ASSSAPGLAGEQY
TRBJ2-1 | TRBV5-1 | ASSAGGYNEQF
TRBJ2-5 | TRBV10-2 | ASSEAGAPGQETQY
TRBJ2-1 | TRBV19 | ASSHERPGYEQF
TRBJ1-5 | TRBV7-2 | ASSLGSQPQH
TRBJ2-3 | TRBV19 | ASSSGGPIDTDTQY
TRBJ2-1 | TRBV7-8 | ASSTSGTPRSYNEQF
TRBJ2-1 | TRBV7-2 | ASSSTGANEQF
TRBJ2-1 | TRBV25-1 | ASSESRGGTGNEQF
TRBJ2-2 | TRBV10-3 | AITPGTSGTGELF
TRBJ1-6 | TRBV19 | ASSIEDRGRVNSPLH
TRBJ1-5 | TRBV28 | ASSYPASSQPQH
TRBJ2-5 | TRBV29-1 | SGVRTEPQETQY
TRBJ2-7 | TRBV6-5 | ASSYNEQGNYEQY
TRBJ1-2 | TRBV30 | AWSVTGGGGGYT
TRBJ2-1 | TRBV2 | ASSSNNEQF
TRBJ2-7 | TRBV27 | ASSPGQRSYEQY
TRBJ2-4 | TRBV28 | ASSPFSEAKNIQY
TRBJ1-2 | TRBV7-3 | ASSLSPGNQGYGYT
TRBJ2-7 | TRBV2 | ASSEGTGGTEQY